This TCR beta chain is from a study of CD8 T cells in ankylosing spondylitis. As the method for making TCR beta libraries, quantitative 5'-RACE with molecular barcodes was used. TCRdb fed the 5' RACE reads into MiXCR, producing one record per CDR3 protein. Of roughly 130,000 distinct CDR3 sequences listed, more than 7% are singletons. Germline CDR1 SGHTA, CDR2 FQGNSA. The CDR3 sequence is 14 residues long. Trimming stripped 4 bases from V and 5 bases from J, with 12 bases between. This clonotype was detected many times. This clonotype was obtained from a male donor with ankylosing spondylitis. The chain has TRBV7-2 and TRBJ1-5, with D possibly TRBD1 on 6 matching bases. The sample was synovial fluid, either unsorted or a sorted T cell fraction (not recorded which). CDR3 nucleotide sequence: TGTGCCAGCAGCTCTGGACAGTTCTATCAGCCCCAGCATTTT. The encoded protein is CASSSGQFYQPQHF. The variable domain in full, with the rest retrieved from reference TRBV7-2 and TRBJ1-5, is GAGVSQSPSNKVTEKGKDVELRCDPISGHTALYWYRQSLGQGLEFLIYFQGNSAPDKSGLPSDRFSAERTGGSVSTLTIQRTQQEDSAVYLCASSSGQFYQPQHFGDGTRLSIL.